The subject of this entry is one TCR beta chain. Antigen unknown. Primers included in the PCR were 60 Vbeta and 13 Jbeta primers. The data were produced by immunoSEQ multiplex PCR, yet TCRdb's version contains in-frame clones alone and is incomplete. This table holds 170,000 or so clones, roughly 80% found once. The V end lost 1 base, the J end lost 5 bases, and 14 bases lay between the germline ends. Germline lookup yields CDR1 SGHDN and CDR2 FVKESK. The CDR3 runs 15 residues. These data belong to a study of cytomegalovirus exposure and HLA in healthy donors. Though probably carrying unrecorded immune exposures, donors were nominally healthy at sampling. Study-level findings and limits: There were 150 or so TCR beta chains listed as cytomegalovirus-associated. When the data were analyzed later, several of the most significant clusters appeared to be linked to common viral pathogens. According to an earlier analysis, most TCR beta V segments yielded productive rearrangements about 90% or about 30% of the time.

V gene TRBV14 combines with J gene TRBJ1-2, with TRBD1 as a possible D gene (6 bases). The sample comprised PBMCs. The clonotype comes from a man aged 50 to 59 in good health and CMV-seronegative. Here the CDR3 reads CASSQVFTGYYGYTF. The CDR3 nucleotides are TGTGCCAGCAGCCAAGTATTCACAGGGTATTATGGCTACACCTTC.